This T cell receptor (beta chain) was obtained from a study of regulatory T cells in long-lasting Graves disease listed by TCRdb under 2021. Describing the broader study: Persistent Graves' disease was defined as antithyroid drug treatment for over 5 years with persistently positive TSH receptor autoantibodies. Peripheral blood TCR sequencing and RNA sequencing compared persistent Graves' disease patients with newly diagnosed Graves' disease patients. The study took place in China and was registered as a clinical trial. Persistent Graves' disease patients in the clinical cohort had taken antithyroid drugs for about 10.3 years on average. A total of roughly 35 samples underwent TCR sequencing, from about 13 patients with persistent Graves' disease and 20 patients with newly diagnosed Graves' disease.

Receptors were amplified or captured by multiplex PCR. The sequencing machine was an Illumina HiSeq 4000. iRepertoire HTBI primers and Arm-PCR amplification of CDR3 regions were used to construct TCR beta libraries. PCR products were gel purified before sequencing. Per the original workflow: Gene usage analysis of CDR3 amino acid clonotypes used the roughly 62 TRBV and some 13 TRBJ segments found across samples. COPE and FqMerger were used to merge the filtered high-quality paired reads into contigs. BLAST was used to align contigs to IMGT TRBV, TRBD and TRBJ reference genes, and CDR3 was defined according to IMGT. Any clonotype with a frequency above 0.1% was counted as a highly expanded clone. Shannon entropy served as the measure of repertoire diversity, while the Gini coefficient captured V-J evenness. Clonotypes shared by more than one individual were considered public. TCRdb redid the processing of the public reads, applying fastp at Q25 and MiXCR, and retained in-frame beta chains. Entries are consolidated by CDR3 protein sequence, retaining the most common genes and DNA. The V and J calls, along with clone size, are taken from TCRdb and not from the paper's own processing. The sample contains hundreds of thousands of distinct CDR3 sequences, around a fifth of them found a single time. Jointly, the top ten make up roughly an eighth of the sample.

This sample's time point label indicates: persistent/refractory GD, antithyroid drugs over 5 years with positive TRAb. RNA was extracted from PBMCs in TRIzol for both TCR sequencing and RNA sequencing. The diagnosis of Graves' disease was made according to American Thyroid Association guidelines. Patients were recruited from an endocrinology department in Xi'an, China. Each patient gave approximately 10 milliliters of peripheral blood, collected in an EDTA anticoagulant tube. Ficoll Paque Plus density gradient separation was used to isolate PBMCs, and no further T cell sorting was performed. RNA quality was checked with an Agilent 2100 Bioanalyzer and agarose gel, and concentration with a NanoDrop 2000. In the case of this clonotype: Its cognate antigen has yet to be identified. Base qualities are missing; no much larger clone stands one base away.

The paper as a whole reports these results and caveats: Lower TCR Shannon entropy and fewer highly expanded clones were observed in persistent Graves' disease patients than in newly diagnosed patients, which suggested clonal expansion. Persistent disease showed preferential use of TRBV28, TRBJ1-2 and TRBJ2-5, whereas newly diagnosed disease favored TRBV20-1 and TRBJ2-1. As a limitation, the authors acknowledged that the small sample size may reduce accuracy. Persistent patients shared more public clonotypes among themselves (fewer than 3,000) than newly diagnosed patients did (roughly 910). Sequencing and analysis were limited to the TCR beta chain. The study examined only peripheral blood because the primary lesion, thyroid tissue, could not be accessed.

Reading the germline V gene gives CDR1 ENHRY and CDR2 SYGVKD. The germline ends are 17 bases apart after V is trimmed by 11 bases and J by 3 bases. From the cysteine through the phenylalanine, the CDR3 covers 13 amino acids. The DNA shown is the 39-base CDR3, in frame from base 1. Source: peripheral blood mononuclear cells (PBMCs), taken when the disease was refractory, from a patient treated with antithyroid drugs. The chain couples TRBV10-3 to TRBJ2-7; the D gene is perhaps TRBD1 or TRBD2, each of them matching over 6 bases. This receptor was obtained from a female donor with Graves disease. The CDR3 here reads CASQGAGGYEQYF. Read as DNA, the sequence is TGTGCCTCACAGGGCGCCGGGGGCTACGAGCAGTACTTC.